Below, 20 T cell receptor beta chains from the same sample are listed, as sequenced in a study of blood T cells in healthy people across ages. Together with a sample-barcoded 5' primer, a J-beta primer mix was included in a second PCR lasting roughly 7 to 11 cycles. TCRdb called the 5' RACE reads again in MiXCR, with one record for every CDR3 protein. The table lists approximately 790,000 distinct CDR3 sequences, around 62% of them singletons. The material sequenced was blood. These TCRs come from a man aged 25-40 years in good health.

This clonotype has a handful of counts. The gene calls are TRBV12-3 or TRBV12-4 and TRBJ2-7; unclear D gene. V shed 6 bases and J shed 0 bases, with 18 bases lying between them. The CDR3 extends over 16 amino acids. CDR3 sequence (DNA): TGTGCCAGCAGCTCCCTCCCGCAACGGTCCTCCTACGAGCAGTACTTC. Its translation is CASSSLPQRSSYEQYF.

This chain connects TRBV28 to TRBJ2-4, with D unclear. CDR3 size: 20 residues. Germline loops: CDR1 MDHEN, CDR2 SYDVKM. Trimming removed 7 bases from V and 2 bases from J, with 30 bases in between. The CDR3 nucleotides read TGTGCCAGCACGCCGCGAATCCCATCCAGACCAGCGACAACCAAAAACATTCAGTACTTC. Protein: CASTPRIPSRPATTKNIQYF. Together with reference TRBV28 and TRBJ2-4, the CDR3 gives the full variable domain: DVKVTQSSRYLVKRTGEKVFLECVQDMDHENMFWYRQDPGLGLRLIYFSYDVKMKEKGDIPEGYSVSREKKERFSLILESASTNQTSMYLCASTPRIPSRPATTKNIQYFGAGTRLSVL.

Concerning this clonotype: Germline is not matched at one junction end, which may reflect a read error. The chain links TRBV4-2 to TRBJ1-2, with D tentatively TRBD1 (6 bases). The CDR3 has 16 amino acids. The germline gives CDR1 LGHNA, CDR2 YNFKEQ. The CDR3 DNA sequence: TGTGCCTGCAGCCAAGTTAGCACAGGGATTAACTATGGCTACACCTTC. It is translated as CACSQVSTGINYGYTF.

This clonotype was detected only a few times. The chain recombines TRBV24-1 with TRBJ2-6, with TRBD1 identical over 7 bases. The V gene end was trimmed by 3 bases and the J gene end by 1 base; junction bases not matched to a gene: 5. The germline V gene has CDR1 KGHDR and CDR2 SFDVKD. The CDR3 length is 17 residues. Here the CDR3 reads CATSDTDRPSGANVLTF. CDR3 bases: TGTGCCACCAGTGATACGGACAGGCCATCTGGGGCCAACGTCCTGACTTTC.

The table lists this clonotype with a few counts. V gene TRBV4-1 combines with J gene TRBJ1-2, with a weak D call TRBD1 (5 bases). V was pared by 0 bases and J by 3 bases, with 8 bases between. This CDR3 is 14 amino acids long. Germline assignment: CDR1 MGHRA and CDR2 YSYEKL. CDR3 loop: CASSQERGDYGYTF. The CDR3 nucleotides read TGCGCCAGCAGCCAAGAGCGGGGGGACTATGGCTACACCTTC.

This CDR3 reads CSATGLAGVTQYF. The CDR3, as DNA: TGCAGTGCTACCGGACTAGCGGGGGTGACGCAGTATTTT. This chain connects TRBV20-1 to TRBJ2-3; 13 bases agree with TRBD2. Germline values: CDR1 DFQATT, CDR2 SNEGSKA (reference sequence). V dropped 4 bases and J dropped 9; count of bases not matched to a gene: 4. This CDR3 spans 13 amino acids.

J is TRBJ1-2 and V is TRBV18; the match to TRBD1 covers 7 bases. Looked up from germline, CDR1 is KGHSH and CDR2 is LQKENI. The CDR3 is 14 residues long. Trimming at V came to 2 bases and at J to 6 bases, leaving 6 bases not matched to a gene. The CDR3, as DNA: TGTGCCAGCTCACCAAGTTCAGGGGGACATGGCTACACCTTC. This translates into CASSPSSGGHGYTF. The full variable domain, its missing parts supplied by reference TRBV18 and TRBJ1-2, is NAGVMQNPRHLVRRRGQEARLRCSPMKGHSHVYWYRQLPEEGLKFMVYLQKENIIDESGMPKERFSAEFPKEGPSILRIQQVVRGDSAAYFCASSPSSGGHGYTFGSGTRLTVV.

This rearrangement joins TRBV7-2 to TRBJ2-7; D is uncertain. CDR1 and CDR2 (germline): SGHTA, FQGNSA. The length of the CDR3 is 14 residues. Trimming cost V 1 base and J 5 bases, with 12 bases left between them. CDR3 sequence: CASSLEKRTHEQYF. The CDR3 DNA reads TGTGCCAGCAGCTTAGAAAAGCGAACCCACGAGCAGTACTTC. Together with reference TRBV7-2 and TRBJ2-7, the CDR3 gives the full variable domain: GAGVSQSPSNKVTEKGKDVELRCDPISGHTALYWYRQSLGQGLEFLIYFQGNSAPDKSGLPSDRFSAERTGGSVSTLTIQRTQQEDSAVYLCASSLEKRTHEQYFGPGTRLTVT.

The chain uses TRBV12-3 or TRBV12-4 and TRBJ2-3, with 8 bases aligning to TRBD2. The ends lost 5 bases at V and 6 bases at J; junction bases unmatched: 13. CDR3 length: 16 amino acids. This CDR3 reads CASSLNGGATWDTQYF. CDR3 DNA: TGTGCCAGCAGTCTTAACGGGGGGGCCACTTGGGATACGCAGTATTTT.

CDR3 coding DNA: TGTGCCAGCAGCTTAGTTCAGGGGGCCCAAGAGACCCAGTACTTC. This translates into CASSLVQGAQETQYF. The rearrangement links TRBV7-2 to TRBJ2-5; 8 bases match TRBD1. This CDR3 is 15 amino acids long. With 1 base clipped from V and 1 base from J, the junction kept 2 bases outside the gene matches. Germline V gives CDR1 SGHTA, CDR2 FQGNSA.

A single count supports this clonotype. The chain recombines TRBV4-2 with TRBJ2-5; weak D call: TRBD2 (5 bases). The CDR3 spans 15 residues. CDR1 and CDR2 (germline): LGHNA, YNFKEQ. Trimming took off 2 bases at V and 4 bases at J, with 14 bases between the two ends. The CDR3 is CASSQPSQEGETQYF. The DNA of the CDR3 is TGTGCCAGCAGCCAACCCAGCCAAGAGGGAGAGACCCAGTACTTC.

A remark on this clonotype: Compared with germline, one end of the junction differs, possibly owing to a read error. V gene TRBV9 combines with J gene TRBJ2-1; D remains ambiguous. This CDR3 has 15 amino acids. Germline CDR1 SGDLS, CDR2 YYNGEE. CDR3 coding DNA: TGTGCCGGCAGCGTTGCGGTCCTAGCCTACAATGAGCAGTTCTTC. The encoded protein is CAGSVAVLAYNEQFF. Complete variable domain (other parts from reference TRBV9 and TRBJ2-1): DSGVTQTPKHLITATGQRVTLRCSPRSGDLSVYWYQQSLDQGLQFLIQYYNGEERAKGNILERFSAQQFPDLHSELNLSSLELGDSALYFCAGSVAVLAYNEQFFGPGTRLTVL.

V usage is TRBV20-1 and J usage is TRBJ2-5, with D possibly being TRBD1 (5 bases). In germline, CDR1 is DFQATT, CDR2 SNEGSKA (reference sequence). The CDR3 contains 15 residues. Trimming left V 5 bases short and J 0 bases short, with 16 bases between. The CDR3 sequence: CSAPDSQGYQETQYF. The DNA of the CDR3 is TGCAGTGCTCCTGACAGTCAAGGGTACCAAGAGACCCAGTACTTC.

In DNA form, the CDR3 reads TGCGCCAGCAGCCCGATGGGGAGCGGGGGGAGGGACAATGAGCAGTTCTTC. Protein sequence: CASSPMGSGGRDNEQFF. The rearrangement links TRBV4-3 to TRBJ2-1; 9 positions agree with TRBD2. The CDR3 is made up of 17 amino acids. Germline CDR1 reads LGHNA; CDR2 reads YSLEER. Trimming cost V 4 bases and J 5 bases; bases outside gene matches: 12.

The chain couples TRBV20-1 to TRBJ2-3; the D gene is possibly TRBD2 (6 bases). This CDR3 comprises 15 residues. V lost 0 bases and J lost 0, with 10 bases in between. Germline V gene sequence: CDR1 DFQATT, CDR2 SNEGSKA (reference sequence). CDR3 loop: CSARELAYSTDTQYF. For the CDR3, the DNA is TGCAGTGCTAGAGAGCTAGCGTACAGCACAGATACGCAGTATTTT.

This sequence joins TRBV7-3 and TRBJ1-1; D ambiguous. This CDR3 has 15 amino acids. With 0 bases removed from V and 6 bases from J, the gap between germline ends came to 14 bases. The germline CDR1 and CDR2 sequences are SGHTA and FQGTGA. The CDR3 nucleotides are TGTGCCAGCAGCTTAACGGGTCCGGGGAGGGCTGAAGCTTTCTTT. Amino acid sequence: CASSLTGPGRAEAFF.

The V gene is TRBV2, the J gene TRBJ2-5; a possible D gene is TRBD2 (5 bases). Trimming left V 4 bases short and J 2 bases short, with 11 bases between. CDR1 is SNHLY, CDR2 FYNNEI, per germline. This CDR3 has 14 residues. CDR3 in DNA: TGTGCCAGCAGTGCGGTCAGAGGGCAAGAGACCCAGTACTTC. Translated: CASSAVRGQETQYF.

This clonotype was detected once. The chain uses TRBV6-5 and TRBJ1-2; unclear D gene. Germline-derived CDR1 and CDR2 are MNHEY and SVGAGI. The CDR3 consists of 14 residues. Trimming pared 4 bases from V and 4 bases from J, leaving 13 bases between. Here the CDR3 DNA reads TGTGCCAGCAGTTCCCTCGCGGACCCCTATGGCTACACCTTC. It encodes CASSSLADPYGYTF.

The chain links TRBV15 to TRBJ1-6; D call uncertain. The CDR3 covers 13 residues. CDR1 is LNHNV, CDR2 YYDKDF, per germline (reference sequence). V dropped 8 bases and J dropped 7 bases, with 12 bases sitting between them. The CDR3 DNA is TGTGCCACCGGTCAGTCCATCAATTCACCCCTCCACTTT. The encoded protein is CATGQSINSPLHF.

This clonotype was counted a few times. The V call is TRBV6-5, the J call TRBJ2-7, with TRBD2 as a possible D gene (6 bases). Germline values: CDR1 MNHEY, CDR2 SVGAGI. CDR3 length equals 17 residues. Between the trimmed V and J ends, which lost 0 bases and 0 bases, there was a span of 15 bases. The CDR3 region has the DNA TGTGCCAGCAGTTACTCGAGATTTGGCGGGGACTCCTACGAGCAGTACTTC. The encoded protein is CASSYSRFGGDSYEQYF.